Included here is one T cell receptor (beta chain) sequence, with context. These data belong to a study of blood T cell repertoires in COVID-19. Study-level background: Samples representing acute and convalescent COVID-19 were sourced from the United States, Italy and Spain. PBMCs, B-cell-depleted T cells, or T cells were the source of the cDNA or gDNA that made up the material.

Trimming cost V 8 bases and J 1 base; bases outside gene matches: 3. Germline lookup yields CDR1 SQVTM and CDR2 ANQGSEA. The CDR3 has 13 residues. The data were produced by immunoSEQ multiplex PCR, yet TCRdb's version contains in-frame clones alone and is incomplete. Of over 150,000 clones listed, 70% to 85% were seen once; the top ten hold 0.63%. Sample: peripheral blood. The chain is built from TRBV29-1 and TRBJ2-1; 9 nucleotides match TRBD2. The TCR was taken from a man aged 55 to 70 with COVID-19, enrolled during active disease. The CDR3 region is CSRSGSSYNEQFF. CDR3 bases: TGCAGCCGTAGCGGGAGTTCCTACAATGAGCAGTTCTTC.